This TCR beta chain comes out of a study of blood T cell repertoires in COVID-19. Study in general: Sources were T cells, B-cell-depleted T cells, or PBMCs; the material itself was cDNA or gDNA.

CDR1 and CDR2 (germline): SGHRS, YFSETQ. V shed 1 base and J 1 base; nucleotides not matched to a gene: 6. CDR3 length: 16 residues. Recovery among Cohort 3 donors was established by two negative PCRs, clearance, or symptom resolution. Sequencing was performed with immunoSEQ multiplex PCR; in TCRdb, only in-frame clones are kept and a portion is missing. The profile shows about 180,000 clones, more than 80% of them singletons. Material: PBMCs or T cells enriched from blood (not recorded which). This TCR was sampled from a man in his forties or fifties who had recovered from COVID-19. The chain is built from TRBV5-1 and TRBJ1-1; 8 bases agree with TRBD1. CDR3 in DNA: TGCGCCAGCAGCTTGCGGCCAGGGGGCACGAACACTGAAGCTTTCTTT. Translating it yields CASSLRPGGTNTEAFF.